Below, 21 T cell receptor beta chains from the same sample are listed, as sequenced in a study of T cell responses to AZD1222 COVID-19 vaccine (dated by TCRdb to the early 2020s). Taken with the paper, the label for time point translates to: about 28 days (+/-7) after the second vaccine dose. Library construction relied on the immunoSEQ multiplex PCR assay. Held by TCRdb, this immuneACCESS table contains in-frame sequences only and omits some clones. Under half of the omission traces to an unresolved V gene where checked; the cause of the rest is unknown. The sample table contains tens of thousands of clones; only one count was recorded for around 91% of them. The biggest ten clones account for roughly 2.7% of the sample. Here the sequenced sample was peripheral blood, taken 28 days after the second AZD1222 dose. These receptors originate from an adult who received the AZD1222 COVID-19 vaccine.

The CDR3 reads CASSDSPDRGLYGYTF. CDR3 DNA sequence: TGTGCCAGCAGTGATTCCCCCGACAGGGGGCTCTATGGCTACACCTTC. The chain recombines TRBV6-1 with TRBJ1-2, with 10 bases matching TRBD1. Germline assignment: CDR1 MNHNS and CDR2 SASEGT. The CDR3 sequence is 16 residues long. V lost 3 bases, J lost 4 bases, and 8 bases stayed unmatched.

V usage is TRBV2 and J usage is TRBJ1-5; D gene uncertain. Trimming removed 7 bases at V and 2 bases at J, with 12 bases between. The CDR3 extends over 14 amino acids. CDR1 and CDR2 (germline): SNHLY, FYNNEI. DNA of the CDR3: TGTGCCAGCACGATCGGTGGGGGCAATCAGCCCCAGCATTTT. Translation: CASTIGGGNQPQHF.

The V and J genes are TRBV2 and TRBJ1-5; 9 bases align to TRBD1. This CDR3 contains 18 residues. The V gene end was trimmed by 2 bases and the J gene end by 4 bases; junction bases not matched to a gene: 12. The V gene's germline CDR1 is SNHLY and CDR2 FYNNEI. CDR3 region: CASSETPKTGGWNQPQHF. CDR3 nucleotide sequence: TGTGCCAGCAGTGAAACGCCAAAGACAGGGGGATGGAATCAGCCCCAGCATTTT.

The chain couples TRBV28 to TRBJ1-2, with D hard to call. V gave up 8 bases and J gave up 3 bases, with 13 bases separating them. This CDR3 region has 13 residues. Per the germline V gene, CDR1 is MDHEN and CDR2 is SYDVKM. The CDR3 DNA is TGTGCCAGCTTACCTGACCAAGACTATGGCTACACCTTC. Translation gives CASLPDQDYGYTF.

The CDR3 DNA reads as TGTGCCAGCAGCTTGGTCCAGGGCTCCTACAATGAGCAGTTCTTC. It yields the protein CASSLVQGSYNEQFF. The chain couples TRBV5-6 to TRBJ2-1, with TRBD1 as a possible D gene (5 bases). There are 15 residues in the CDR3. Germline V CDR1 and CDR2: SGHDT, YYEEEE. V lost 0 bases, J lost 0 bases, and 7 bases lay in between.

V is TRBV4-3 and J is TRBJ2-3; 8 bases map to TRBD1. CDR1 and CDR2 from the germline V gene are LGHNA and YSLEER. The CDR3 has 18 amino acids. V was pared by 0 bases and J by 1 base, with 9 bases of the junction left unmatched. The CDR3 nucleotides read TGCGCCAGCAGCCAAGAGGGGGCAGGGGGCCCGGGCACAGATACGCAGTATTTT. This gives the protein CASSQEGAGGPGTDTQYF.

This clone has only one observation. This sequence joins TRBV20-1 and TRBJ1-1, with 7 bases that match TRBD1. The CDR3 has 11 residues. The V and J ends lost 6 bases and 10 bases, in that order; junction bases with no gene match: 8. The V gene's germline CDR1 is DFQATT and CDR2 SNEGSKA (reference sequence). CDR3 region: CSAGGRGLAFF. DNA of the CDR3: TGCAGTGCAGGGGGCAGGGGTTTAGCTTTCTTT.

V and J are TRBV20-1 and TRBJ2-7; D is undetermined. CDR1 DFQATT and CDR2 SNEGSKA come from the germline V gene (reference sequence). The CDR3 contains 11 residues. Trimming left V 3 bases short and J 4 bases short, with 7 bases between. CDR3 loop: CSARKGYEQYF. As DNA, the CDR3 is TGCAGTGCTAGGAAGGGTTACGAGCAGTACTTC.

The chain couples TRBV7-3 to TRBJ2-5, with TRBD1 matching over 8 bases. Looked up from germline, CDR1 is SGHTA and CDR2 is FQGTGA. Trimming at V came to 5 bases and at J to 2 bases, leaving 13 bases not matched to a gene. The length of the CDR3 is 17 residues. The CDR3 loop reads CASSPTPTWTGQETQYF. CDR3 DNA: TGTGCCAGCAGCCCAACCCCCACTTGGACAGGGCAAGAGACCCAGTACTTC. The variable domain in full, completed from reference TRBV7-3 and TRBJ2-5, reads GAGVSQTPSNKVTEKGKYVELRCDPISGHTALYWYRQSLGQGPEFLIYFQGTGAADDSGLPNDRFFAVRPEGSVSTLKIQRTERGDSAVYLCASSPTPTWTGQETQYFGPGTRLLVL.

The CDR3 loop is CASSRPTTGTNTEAFF. CDR3 sequence (DNA): TGTGCCAGCTCCCGACCAACGACAGGGACAAACACTGAAGCTTTCTTT. The V call is TRBV18, the J call TRBJ1-1, with TRBD1 matching 7 bases. Germline CDR1 KGHSH, CDR2 LQKENI. V lost 6 bases to trimming and J lost 2 bases; unmatched junction nucleotides: 12. The CDR3 has 16 residues.

In DNA form, the CDR3 reads TGTGCCAGCAGCCCAAAGGGACAGGGTAGCGAAAAACTGTTTTTT. It specifies CASSPKGQGSEKLFF. The chain has TRBV7-9 and TRBJ1-4; 9 bases fit TRBD1. V dropped 5 bases and J dropped 8; count of bases not matched to a gene: 9. Germline V gives CDR1 SEHNR, CDR2 FQNEAQ (reference sequence). CDR3 length equals 15 residues.

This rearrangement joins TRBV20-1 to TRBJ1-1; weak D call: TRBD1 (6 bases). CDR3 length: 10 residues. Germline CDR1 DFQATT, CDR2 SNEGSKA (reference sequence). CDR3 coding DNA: TGCAGGGGCCAGGGGACTGAAGCTTTCTTT. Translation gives CRGQGTEAFF.

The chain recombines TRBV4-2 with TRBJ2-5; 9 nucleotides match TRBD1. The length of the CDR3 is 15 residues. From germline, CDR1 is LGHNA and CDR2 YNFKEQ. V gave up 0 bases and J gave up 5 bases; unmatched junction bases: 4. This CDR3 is CASSQEGQGRETQYF. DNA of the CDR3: TGTGCCAGCAGCCAAGAGGGACAGGGAAGGGAGACCCAGTACTTC.

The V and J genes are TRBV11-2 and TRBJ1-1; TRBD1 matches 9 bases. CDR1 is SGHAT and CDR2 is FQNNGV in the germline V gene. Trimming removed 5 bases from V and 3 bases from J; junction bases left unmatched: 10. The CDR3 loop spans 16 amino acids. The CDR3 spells CASSPKYGTGHTEAFF. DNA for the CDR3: TGTGCCAGCAGCCCAAAGTACGGGACAGGGCACACTGAAGCTTTCTTT.

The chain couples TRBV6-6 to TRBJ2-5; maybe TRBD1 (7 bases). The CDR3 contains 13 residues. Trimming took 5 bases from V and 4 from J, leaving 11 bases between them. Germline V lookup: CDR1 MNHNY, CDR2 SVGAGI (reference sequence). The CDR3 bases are TGTGCCAGCAGTCGACAGGGAGGAGAGACCCAGTACTTC. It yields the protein CASSRQGGETQYF.

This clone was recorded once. Here the CDR3 DNA reads TGTGCCAGCAGCGTAGCCAGGGTCGGGGAGCAGTACTTC. Translation: CASSVARVGEQYF. The chain uses TRBV9 and TRBJ2-7; a possible D gene is TRBD1 (5 bases). The germline V gene has CDR1 SGDLS and CDR2 YYNGEE. Trimming took off 0 bases at V and 7 bases at J, with 11 bases between the two ends. This CDR3 is built from 13 residues.

CDR3 sequence (DNA): TGTGCCGCAACCCTCAGGGCGAATTCACCCCTCCACTTT. Residues: CAATLRANSPLHF. The gene calls are TRBV30 and TRBJ1-6; perhaps TRBD1 as D (5 bases). Germline CDR1 reads GTSNPN; CDR2 reads SVGIG (reference sequence). This CDR3 spans 13 amino acids. Deletions cut 8 bases from V and 7 bases from J, with 15 bases between.

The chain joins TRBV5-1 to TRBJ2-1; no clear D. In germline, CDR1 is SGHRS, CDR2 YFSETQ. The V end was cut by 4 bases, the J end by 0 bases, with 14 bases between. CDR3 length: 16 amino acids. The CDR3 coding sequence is TGCGCCAGCAGCCGAGTCCAGATAAGCTCCTACAATGAGCAGTTCTTC. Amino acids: CASSRVQISSYNEQFF.

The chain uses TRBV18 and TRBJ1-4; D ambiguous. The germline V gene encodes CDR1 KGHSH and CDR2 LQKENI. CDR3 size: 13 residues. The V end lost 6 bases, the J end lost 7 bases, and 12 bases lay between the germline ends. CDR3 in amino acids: CASSIGLGEKLFF. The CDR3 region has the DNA TGTGCCAGCTCGATAGGACTCGGTGAAAAACTGTTTTTT.

The CDR3 bases are TGCGCCAGCAGTTTGACAGGGCCCAGGGAGCAGTACTTC. This gives the protein CASSLTGPREQYF. The V call is TRBV5-1, the J call TRBJ2-7; 7 positions match TRBD1. The CDR3 extends over 13 amino acids. From germline, CDR1 is SGHRS and CDR2 YFSETQ. Trimming took 5 bases from V and 7 from J; bases not matched to a gene: 9.

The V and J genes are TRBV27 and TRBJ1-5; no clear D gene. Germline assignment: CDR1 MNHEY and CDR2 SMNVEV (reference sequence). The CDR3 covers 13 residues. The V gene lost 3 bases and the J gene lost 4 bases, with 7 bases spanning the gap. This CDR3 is CASSFVVNQPQHF. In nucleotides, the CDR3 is TGTGCCAGCAGTTTCGTCGTAAATCAGCCCCAGCATTTT.